This T cell receptor (beta chain) originates from a study of T-cell reconstitution after alpha-beta-depleted transplantation in children. CDR3 length: 15 residues. The V gene's germline CDR1 is SGHTA and CDR2 FQGTGA. The V and J ends lost 1 base and 7 bases respectively, with 14 bases between them. Library preparation (for TCRbeta) was performed with unique molecular identifiers. Each CDR3 protein gets one entry after TCRdb re-called the PCR reads with MiXCR. The repertoire holds about 500,000 distinct CDR3 sequences, with over 25% as singletons. This specimen was PBMCs from the stem cell graft donor, taken from the stem cell graft. V gene TRBV7-3 combines with J gene TRBJ2-4; D is perhaps TRBD2 (5 bases). The source of this sequence is a human donor who donated a stem cell graft to a child with aplastic anemia. CDR3 coding DNA: TGTGCCAGCAGCTTAATGACCGGTCCGGGGAACATTCAGTACTTC. Amino acids: CASSLMTGPGNIQYF.